This T cell receptor beta chain was identified during a study of monozygotic twins with inflammatory bowel disease. Overall study findings and caveats: IBD patients, compared with healthy twins, shared fewer clonotypes with others (especially with disease activity). Healthy co-twins had higher TCRbeta inverse Simpson diversity than their IBD twins.

Making each TCR library took approximately 3,700 ng of total RNA. Template switching appended UMIs that held a 6-nucleotide sample barcode. TCRdb reprocessed the 5' RACE reads and stores each CDR3 protein as one record, lacking DNA. The sample holds about 450,000 distinct CDR3 sequences. The CDR3 has 15 amino acids. Germline values: CDR1 ENHRY, CDR2 SYGVKD. Concerning this clonotype: The antigen is undetermined.

This clonotype originated in a human donor with ulcerative colitis or Crohn's disease, or a healthy co-twin of an affected twin (not recorded which). The chain has TRBV10-3 and TRBJ2-1; TCRdb picks TRBD1, but there is no DNA to check that call. The specimen sequenced was blood. The CDR3 region is CAISGGTESYNEQFF.